In its sample, the clone carrying this T cell receptor (beta chain) was seen once. This sample stems from a study of T cell responses to AZD1222 COVID-19 vaccine. Libraries were prepared by immunoSEQ multiplex PCR; TCRdb keeps only in-frame clonotypes and omits some of them. The data show approximately 150,000 clones, about 93% seen once. The CDR3 sequence is 16 residues long. Germline V gene lookup returns CDR1 SGHRS and CDR2 YFSETQ. Trimming removed 2 bases from V and 4 bases from J; junction bases left unmatched: 5. The chain joins TRBV5-1 to TRBJ2-2; 10 nucleotides align to TRBD1. The clonotype was recovered from an adult who received the AZD1222 COVID-19 vaccine. Sequencing was performed on peripheral blood, taken 28 days after the second AZD1222 dose. Here the CDR3 reads CASSLTGTGVTGELFF. The CDR3 region has the DNA TGCGCCAGCAGCTTAACCGGGACAGGGGTCACCGGGGAGCTGTTTTTT.